This T cell receptor (beta chain) was found in a study of cytomegalovirus exposure and HLA in healthy donors. The PCR ran on 60 Vbeta and 13 Jbeta primers. The method was immunoSEQ multiplex PCR; TCRdb's version includes in-frame clones alone and lacks a portion of them. The table lists fewer than 150,000 clones, 60% to 80% of them singletons. Germline loops: CDR1 WSHSY, CDR2 SAAADI. The V and J ends lost 6 bases and 1 base, in that order; junction bases with no gene match: 4. The CDR3 runs to 14 residues. Sequencing was done on a sample of PBMCs. This receptor was obtained from a woman between 50 and 59 years old in good health and CMV-seronegative. This chain joins TRBV10-2 and TRBJ2-3; 7 bases map to TRBD1. Written as DNA, the CDR3 is TGCGCCAGCAGAGGGGGCCTCGGCACAGATACGCAGTATTTT. Amino acids: CASRGGLGTDTQYF.